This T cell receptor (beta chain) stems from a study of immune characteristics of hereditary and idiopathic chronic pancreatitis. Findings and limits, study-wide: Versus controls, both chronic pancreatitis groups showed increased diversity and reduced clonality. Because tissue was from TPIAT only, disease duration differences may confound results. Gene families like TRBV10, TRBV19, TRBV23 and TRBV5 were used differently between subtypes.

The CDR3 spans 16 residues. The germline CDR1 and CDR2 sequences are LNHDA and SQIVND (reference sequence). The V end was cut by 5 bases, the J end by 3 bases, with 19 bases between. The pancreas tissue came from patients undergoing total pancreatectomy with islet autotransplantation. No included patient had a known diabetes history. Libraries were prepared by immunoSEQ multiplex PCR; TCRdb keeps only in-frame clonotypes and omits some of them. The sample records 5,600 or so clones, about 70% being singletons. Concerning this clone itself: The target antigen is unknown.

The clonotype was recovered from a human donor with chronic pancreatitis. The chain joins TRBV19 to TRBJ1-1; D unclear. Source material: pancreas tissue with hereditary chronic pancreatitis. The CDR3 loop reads CASSLQQATLDTEAFF. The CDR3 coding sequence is TGTGCCAGTAGTCTGCAGCAGGCTACCCTTGACACTGAAGCTTTCTTT.